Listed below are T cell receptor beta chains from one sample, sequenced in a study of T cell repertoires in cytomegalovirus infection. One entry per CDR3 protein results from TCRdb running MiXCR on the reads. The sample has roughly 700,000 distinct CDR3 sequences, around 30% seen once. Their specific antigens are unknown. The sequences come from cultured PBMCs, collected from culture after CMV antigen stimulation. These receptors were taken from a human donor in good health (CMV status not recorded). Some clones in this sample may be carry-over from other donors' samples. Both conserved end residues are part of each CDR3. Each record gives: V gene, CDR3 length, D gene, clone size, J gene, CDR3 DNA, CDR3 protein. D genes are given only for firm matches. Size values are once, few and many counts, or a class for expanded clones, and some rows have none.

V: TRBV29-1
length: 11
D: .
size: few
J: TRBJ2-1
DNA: TGCAGCGTTGTTGAGGGGGGTCGGCAGTTCTTC
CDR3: CSVVEGGRQFF

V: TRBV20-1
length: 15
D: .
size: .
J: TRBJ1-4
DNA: TGCAGTGCTAGAGGCGAGAGGGCAACTAATGAAAAACTGTTTTTT
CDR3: CSARGERATNEKLFF

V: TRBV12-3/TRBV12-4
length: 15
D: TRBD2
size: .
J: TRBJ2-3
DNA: TGTGCCAGCAGTTTAGAACTAGCGGGTACAGATACGCAGTATTTT
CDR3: CASSLELAGTDTQYF

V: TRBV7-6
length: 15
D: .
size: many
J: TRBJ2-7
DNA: TGTGCCAGCAGCTTAGTGGGGCTACCCCCATACGAGCAGTACTTC
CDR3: CASSLVGLPPYEQYF

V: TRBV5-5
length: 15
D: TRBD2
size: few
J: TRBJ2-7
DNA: TGTGCCAGCAGCTTGGATCCTAGCGGGAGTTACGAGCAGTACTTC
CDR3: CASSLDPSGSYEQYF

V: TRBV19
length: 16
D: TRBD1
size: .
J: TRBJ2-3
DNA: TGTGCCAGTAGTATGGACAGGGGGGGTTCCACAGATACGCAGTATTTT
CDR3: CASSMDRGGSTDTQYF

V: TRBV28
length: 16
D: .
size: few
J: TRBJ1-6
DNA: TGTGCCAGCAGTTTTGGGGTGGGACAAGGAGGTTCACCCCTCCACTTT
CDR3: CASSFGVGQGGSPLHF

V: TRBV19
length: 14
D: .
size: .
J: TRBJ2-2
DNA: TGTGCCAGCCAGCTCGAGGGTTACACCGGGGAGCTGTTTTTT
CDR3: CASQLEGYTGELFF

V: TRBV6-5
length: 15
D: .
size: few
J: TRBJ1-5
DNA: TGTGCCAGCAGTTACTCGGGACACCCCAATCAGCCCCAGCATTTT
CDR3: CASSYSGHPNQPQHF

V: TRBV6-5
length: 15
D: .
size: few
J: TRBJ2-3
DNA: TGTGCCAGCAGTTCCTCGGGAGTGAGCACAGATACGCAGTATTTT
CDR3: CASSSSGVSTDTQYF

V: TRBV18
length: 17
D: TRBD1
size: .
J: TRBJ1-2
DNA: TGTGCCAGCTCACCACCGCAGGCAGGGGGAGGATACTATGGCTACACCTTC
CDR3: CASSPPQAGGGYYGYTF

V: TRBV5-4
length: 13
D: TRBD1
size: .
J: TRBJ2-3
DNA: TGTGCCAGCAGCTCTATCGGACAGGATTCGCAGTATTTT
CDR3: CASSSIGQDSQYF

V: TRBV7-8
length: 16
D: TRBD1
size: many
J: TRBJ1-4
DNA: TGTGCCAGCAGCTTAGCCGGGACAGGCGGGAATGAAAAACTGTTTTTT
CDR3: CASSLAGTGGNEKLFF

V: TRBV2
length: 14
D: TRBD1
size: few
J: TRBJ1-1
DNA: TGTGCCAGCAGTCGGGACAGGGGGGATCCTGAAGCTTTCTTT
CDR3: CASSRDRGDPEAFF

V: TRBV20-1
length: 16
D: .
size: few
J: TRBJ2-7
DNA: TGCAGTGCTACCCCCCCTAGTTTTCCTAGCTCCTACGAGCAGTACTTC
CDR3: CSATPPSFPSSYEQYF

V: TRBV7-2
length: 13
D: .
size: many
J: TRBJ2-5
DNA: TGTGCCAGCAGCTTAGCTACGAAAGAGACCCAGTACTTC
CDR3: CASSLATKETQYF

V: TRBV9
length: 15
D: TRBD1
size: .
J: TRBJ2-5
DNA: TGTGCCAGCAGCGTTTTAGGGGACAGGAAAGAGACCCAGTACTTC
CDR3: CASSVLGDRKETQYF

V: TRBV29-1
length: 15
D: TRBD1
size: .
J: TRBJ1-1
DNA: TGCAGCGTTGAGGACAGGGGCCGAAAGAACACTGAAGCTTTCTTT
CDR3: CSVEDRGRKNTEAFF

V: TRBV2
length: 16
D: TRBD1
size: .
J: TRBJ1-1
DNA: TGTGCCAGCAGTCCACGGACAGGGCCCATGAACACTGAAGCTTTCTTT
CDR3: CASSPRTGPMNTEAFF

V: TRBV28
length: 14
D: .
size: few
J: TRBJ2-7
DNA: TGTGCCAGCAGTCACTTCATTTCCCGTGGGGAGCAGTACTTC
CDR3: CASSHFISRGEQYF

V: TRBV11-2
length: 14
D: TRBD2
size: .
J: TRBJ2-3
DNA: TGTGCCAGCAGCTTAGTCAGCGGGGTAGATACGCAGTATTTT
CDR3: CASSLVSGVDTQYF

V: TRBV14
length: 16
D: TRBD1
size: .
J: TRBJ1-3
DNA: TGTGCCAGCAGCCGCCGACAGGGTGCGGTTGGAAACACCATATATTTT
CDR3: CASSRRQGAVGNTIYF

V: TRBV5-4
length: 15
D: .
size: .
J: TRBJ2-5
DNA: TGTGCCAGCCAAGAGGAAACAGGGTTGAAGGAGACCCAGTACTTC
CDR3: CASQEETGLKETQYF

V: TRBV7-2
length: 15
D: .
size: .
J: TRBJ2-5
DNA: TGTGCCAGCAGCTACAATGACGGAACCCAAGAGACCCAGTACTTC
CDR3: CASSYNDGTQETQYF

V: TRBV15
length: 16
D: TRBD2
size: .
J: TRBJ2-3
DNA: TGTGCCACCAGCAGTGGGACTAGCGGGTTGTCAGATACGCAGTATTTT
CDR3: CATSSGTSGLSDTQYF

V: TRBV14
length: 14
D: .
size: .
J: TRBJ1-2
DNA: TGTGCCAGCAGCCAAGCCGAGGGGGACTATGGCTACACCTTC
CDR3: CASSQAEGDYGYTF

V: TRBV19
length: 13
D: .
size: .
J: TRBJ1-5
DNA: TGTGCCAGTAGTATAGGGGGCAGCCTGACCCAGCATTTT
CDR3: CASSIGGSLTQHF

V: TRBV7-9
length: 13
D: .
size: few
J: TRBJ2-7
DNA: TGTGCCAGCAGCCTCGCGGACCGTTACGAGCAGTACTTC
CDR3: CASSLADRYEQYF